This TCR beta chain was found in a study of response to subunit inactivated influenza vaccine. This clonotype was seen repeatedly, ten times or more. Antigen: not known. TCRdb reprocessed the RT-PCR reads via MiXCR and lists one record per CDR3 protein. The data show roughly 760,000 distinct CDR3 sequences, with approximately 22% seen just once and roughly 10% held by the top ten. Overall study findings and caveats: The authors offered the suggestion that each seasonal influenza vaccination recruits few new T cells.

V lost 4 bases, J lost 0 bases, and 7 bases lay in between. Germline CDR1 and CDR2: SQVTM and ANQGSEA. The CDR3 contains 14 residues. This sequence joins TRBV29-1 and TRBJ2-6, with unresolved D. This receptor was identified in a man aged 50 or older who received an inactivated influenza vaccine. This specimen was PBMCs from blood, taken 4 to 6 days after vaccination. CDR3 sequence (DNA): TGCAGCGTTGCCCCCAGCTCTGGGGCCAACGTCCTGACTTTC. This encodes CSVAPSSGANVLTF.